Only a few counts were recorded for the clone carrying this T cell receptor beta chain. The donors were adults (healthy and HIV-negative) with no recent acute infections or vaccinations. The study drew all its donors from Caucasian adults living in Nashville, Tennessee. The record originates from a study of shared clonotypes between healthy human individuals. In germline, CDR1 is ENHRY, CDR2 SYGVKD. The CDR3 covers 12 residues. V was cut by 4 bases and J by 1 base, with 4 bases left in between. The test was conducted at deep level. Sequenced by immunoSEQ multiplex PCR; TCRdb stores in-frame clones only, minus some. The sample shows 2 million to 2.5 million clones, 93% of them seen only once.

The source of this sequence is a man between 18 and 29 years old in good health. Some clones in this sample may be carry-over from other donors' samples. Sequenced sample: naive CD4+ T cells from PBMCs. Subset denoted: CD45RA+ positively selected. The rearrangement uses TRBV10-3 and TRBJ2-5; D is uncertain. The CDR3 sequence: CAISGAQETQYF. CDR3 sequence (DNA): TGTGCCATCAGTGGGGCCCAAGAGACCCAGTACTTC.